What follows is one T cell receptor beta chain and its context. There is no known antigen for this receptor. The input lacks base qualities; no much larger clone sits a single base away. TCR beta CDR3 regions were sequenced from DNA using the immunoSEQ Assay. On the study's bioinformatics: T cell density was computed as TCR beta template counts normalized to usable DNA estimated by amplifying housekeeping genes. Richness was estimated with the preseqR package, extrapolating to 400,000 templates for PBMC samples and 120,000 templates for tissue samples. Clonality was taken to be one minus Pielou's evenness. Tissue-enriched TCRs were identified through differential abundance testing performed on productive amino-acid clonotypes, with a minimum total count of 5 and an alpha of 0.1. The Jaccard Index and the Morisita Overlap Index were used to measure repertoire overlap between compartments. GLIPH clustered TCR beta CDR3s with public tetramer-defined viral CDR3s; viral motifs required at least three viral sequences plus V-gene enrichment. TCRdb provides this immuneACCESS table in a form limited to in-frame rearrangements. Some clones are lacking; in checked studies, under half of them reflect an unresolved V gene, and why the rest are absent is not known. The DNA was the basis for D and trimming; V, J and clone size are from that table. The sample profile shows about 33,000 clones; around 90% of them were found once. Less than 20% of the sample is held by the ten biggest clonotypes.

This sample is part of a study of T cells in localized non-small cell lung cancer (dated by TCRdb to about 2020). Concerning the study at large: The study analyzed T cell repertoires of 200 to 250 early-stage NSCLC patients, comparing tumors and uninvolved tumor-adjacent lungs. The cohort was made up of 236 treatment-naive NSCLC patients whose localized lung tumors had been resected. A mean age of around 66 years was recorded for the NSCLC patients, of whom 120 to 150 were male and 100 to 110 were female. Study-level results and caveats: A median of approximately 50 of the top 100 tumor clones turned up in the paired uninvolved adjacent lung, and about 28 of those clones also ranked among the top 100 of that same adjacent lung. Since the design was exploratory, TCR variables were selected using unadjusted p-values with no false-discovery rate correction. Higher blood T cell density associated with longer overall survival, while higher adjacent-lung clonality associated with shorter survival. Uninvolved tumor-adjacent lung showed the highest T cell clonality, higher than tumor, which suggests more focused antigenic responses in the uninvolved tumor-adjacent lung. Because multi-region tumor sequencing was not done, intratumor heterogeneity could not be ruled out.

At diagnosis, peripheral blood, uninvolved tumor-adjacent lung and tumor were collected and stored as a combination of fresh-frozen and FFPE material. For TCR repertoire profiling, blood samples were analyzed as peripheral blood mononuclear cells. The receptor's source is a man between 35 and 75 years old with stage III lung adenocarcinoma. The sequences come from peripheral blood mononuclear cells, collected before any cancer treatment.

CDR3 protein: CASSGPGARFTGELFF. In nucleotide form, the sequence is TGTGCCAGCAGTGGGCCGGGGGCCCGATTCACCGGGGAGCTGTTTTTT. The chain employs TRBV6-4 and TRBJ2-2; the D gene cannot be resolved beyond TRBD1 or TRBD2, each matching 6 bases. As encoded in the germline V gene, CDR1 is MRHNA while CDR2 is SNTAGT. The junction carries 16 bases between V and J, which are trimmed by 4 bases and 4 bases respectively. From cysteine to phenylalanine, the CDR3 is 16 amino acids long. Solely the CDR3 DNA is kept, with 48 bases framed from the first base.